The rows below give T cell receptor beta chains drawn from one sample of a study of blood T cell repertoires in COVID-19. Clones were read by immunoSEQ multiplex PCR, and TCRdb kept only the in-frame ones, dropping some. Here the sample spans 160,000 or so clones, more than 65% being singletons. Material: peripheral blood. The receptors derive from a woman aged 55-75 years with COVID-19, enrolled during active disease. The CDR3 runs from the conserved cysteine through the conserved F or W. The D gene is left open where the match is weak.

v_call: TRBV13
d_call: TRBD2
j_call: TRBJ2-7
cdr3_aa: CASSFNGLAGDYEQYF

v_call: TRBV24-1
d_call: -
j_call: TRBJ2-7
cdr3_aa: CATRGDRYEQYF

v_call: TRBV3-1/TRBV3-2
d_call: TRBD2
j_call: TRBJ2-1
cdr3_aa: CASSQGGRGDEQFF

v_call: TRBV5-6
d_call: -
j_call: TRBJ1-5
cdr3_aa: CASSSRQAGPQHF

v_call: TRBV3-1/TRBV3-2
d_call: -
j_call: TRBJ1-1
cdr3_aa: CASSPRGHSGTEAFF

v_call: TRBV27
d_call: TRBD1
j_call: TRBJ1-2
cdr3_aa: CASGQGPNYGYTF

v_call: TRBV2
d_call: -
j_call: TRBJ2-2
cdr3_aa: CASSEVMGTGGELFF

v_call: TRBV18
d_call: -
j_call: TRBJ2-1
cdr3_aa: CASSPGLQQFF

v_call: TRBV27
d_call: -
j_call: TRBJ2-7
cdr3_aa: CASSWRGLPVVQYF

v_call: TRBV5-1
d_call: -
j_call: TRBJ1-1
cdr3_aa: CASSLAGELRAFF

v_call: TRBV14
d_call: TRBD1
j_call: TRBJ1-2
cdr3_aa: CASSGGTAYGYTF

v_call: TRBV28
d_call: -
j_call: TRBJ1-6
cdr3_aa: CASSSPPNSPLHF

v_call: TRBV7-3
d_call: TRBD1
j_call: TRBJ1-2
cdr3_aa: CASSARQGSYTF

v_call: TRBV5-1
d_call: -
j_call: TRBJ2-7
cdr3_aa: CASSLAQSVDEQYF

v_call: TRBV15
d_call: TRBD2
j_call: TRBJ2-5
cdr3_aa: CATSRVGTSGRETQYF

v_call: TRBV5-6
d_call: -
j_call: TRBJ1-1
cdr3_aa: CASSLAWGGEHRSTEAFF

v_call: TRBV7-6
d_call: -
j_call: TRBJ2-5
cdr3_aa: CASSSPLQALQETQYF

v_call: TRBV11-3
d_call: TRBD2
j_call: TRBJ2-7
cdr3_aa: CASSLDGLAGEGNEQYF

v_call: TRBV19
d_call: TRBD2
j_call: TRBJ2-1
cdr3_aa: CASSIGSGSSDEQFF

v_call: TRBV28
d_call: TRBD1
j_call: TRBJ1-6
cdr3_aa: CASSFGTGTSPLHF

v_call: TRBV4-3
d_call: TRBD1
j_call: TRBJ2-7
cdr3_aa: CASSQNPDGTGADEQYF

v_call: TRBV4-2
d_call: TRBD2
j_call: TRBJ2-1
cdr3_aa: CASSPGLAGGPRGHEQFF

v_call: TRBV6-5
d_call: TRBD1
j_call: TRBJ2-1
cdr3_aa: CASRGGQGSYNEQFF

v_call: TRBV24-1
d_call: TRBD2
j_call: TRBJ2-3
cdr3_aa: CATSAQLAGPTDTQYF